These 30 T cell receptor beta chains were all obtained from the same sample, sequenced in a study of blood T cells in healthy people across ages. A sample-barcoded 5' primer and a J-beta primer mix were used in a second PCR of roughly 7 to 11 cycles. From the 5' RACE reads, TCRdb called clonotypes with MiXCR, one entry per CDR3 protein. The table has 760,000 or so distinct CDR3 sequences, 20% to 25% seen once. The same specimen was also included in a second study, on T cells of mothers and their children.

The sequenced material came from blood. These receptors came from a boy aged 5-17 years in good health.

CDR3 in DNA: TGTGCCAGCAGTTACAGCGCACTCACCTACGAGCAGTACTTC. It translates to CASSYSALTYEQYF. The V and J genes are TRBV6-2 or TRBV6-3 and TRBJ2-5; D remains ambiguous. The J call may be in error: the DNA end matches TRBJ2-7 better. CDR1 is MNHEY, CDR2 SVGEGT, per germline. CDR3 size: 14 residues.

This clonotype came up a few times. J is TRBJ2-1 and V is TRBV28, with 11 bases identical to TRBD1. Judging by the DNA end, TRBJ2-5 fits better; the J call may be wrong. The CDR3 contains 14 residues. The germline V gene has CDR1 MDHEN and CDR2 SYDVKM. In DNA form, the CDR3 reads TGTGCCACCAGCGGGACAGGGGGTAGGGAGACCCAGTACTTC. Translating it yields CATSGTGGRETQYF.

The chain employs TRBV6-5 and TRBJ1-2; D is unresolved. Germline values: CDR1 MNHEY, CDR2 SVGAGI. The ends were cut back, 5 bases at V and 4 bases at J, with 5 bases in the middle. The CDR3 spans 11 residues. The CDR3 coding sequence is TGTGCCAGCAGTATGGGCTATGGCTACACCTTC. It translates to CASSMGYGYTF.

The chain combines TRBV9 with TRBJ2-7, with D perhaps being TRBD1 or TRBD2 (5 bases each). Germline V gene lookup returns CDR1 SGDLS and CDR2 YYNGEE. CDR3 size: 15 residues. Trimming pared 0 bases from V and 4 bases from J, leaving 14 bases between. The CDR3 nucleotides are TGTGCCAGCAGCGTAGATCCGGGTGGGGGATACGAGCAGTACTTC. Protein product: CASSVDPGGGYEQYF. The full variable domain, in which reference TRBV9 and TRBJ2-7 provide the parts outside the CDR3, is DSGVTQTPKHLITATGQRVTLRCSPRSGDLSVYWYQQSLDQGLQFLIQYYNGEERAKGNILERFSAQQFPDLHSELNLSSLELGDSALYFCASSVDPGGGYEQYFGPGTRLTVT.

The chain recombines TRBV15 with TRBJ2-3; D remains ambiguous. CDR3 size: 11 residues. Trimming stripped 4 bases from V and 3 bases from J, with 2 bases between. CDR1 LNHNV and CDR2 YYDKDF come from the germline V gene (reference sequence). This chain's CDR3 is CATSKTDTQYF. For the CDR3, the DNA is TGTGCCACCAGCAAGACAGATACGCAGTATTTT.

This clonotype was counted between two and nine times. This chain joins TRBV5-1 and TRBJ1-2; 7 bases are shared with TRBD1. There are 15 residues in the CDR3. CDR1 is SGHRS, CDR2 YFSETQ, per germline. Trimming removed 0 bases from V and 2 bases from J; junction bases left unmatched: 4. Written as DNA, the CDR3 is TGCGCCAGCAGCTTGGGACAGGGCCTCAACTATGGCTACACCTTC. Protein sequence: CASSLGQGLNYGYTF. Filled out from reference TRBV5-1 and TRBJ1-2, the complete variable domain reads KAGVTQTPRYLIKTRGQQVTLSCSPISGHRSVSWYQQTPGQGLQFLFEYFSETQRNKGNFPGRFSGRQFSNSRSEMNVSTLELGDSALYLCASSLGQGLNYGYTFGSGTRLTVV.

This clonotype was seen a handful of times. The chain joins TRBV7-9 to TRBJ2-1; D unclear. Germline V lookup: CDR1 SEHNR, CDR2 FQNEAQ (reference sequence). Trimming left V 2 bases short and J 7 bases short, with 9 bases between. The CDR3 runs 13 residues. The CDR3 is CASSLIMRNEQFF. The CDR3 nucleotides read TGTGCCAGCAGCTTAATCATGAGAAATGAGCAGTTCTTC.

This clonotype has only one observation. V usage is TRBV7-2 and J usage is TRBJ2-5; no clear D. Trimming removed 1 base from V and 4 bases from J, with 10 bases in between. Germline V gene data show CDR1 as SGHTA and CDR2 as FQGNSA. The CDR3 loop spans 14 amino acids. The CDR3 loop reads CASSLGEVPETQYF. CDR3 DNA sequence: TGTGCCAGCAGCTTAGGAGAGGTCCCAGAGACCCAGTACTTC. Supplemented by reference TRBV7-2 and TRBJ2-5, the full variable domain reads GAGVSQSPSNKVTEKGKDVELRCDPISGHTALYWYRQSLGQGLEFLIYFQGNSAPDKSGLPSDRFSAERTGGSVSTLTIQRTQQEDSAVYLCASSLGEVPETQYFGPGTRLLVL.

V and J are TRBV7-9 and TRBJ2-7; D gene unclear. The CDR3 runs 12 residues. CDR1 and CDR2 (germline): SEHNR, FQNEAQ (reference sequence). V dropped 3 bases and J dropped 4 bases, with 7 bases sitting between them. This chain's CDR3 is CASSFILYEQYF. The CDR3 DNA is TGTGCCAGCAGCTTCATTCTTTACGAGCAGTACTTC.

This sequence joins TRBV10-3 and TRBJ2-5; 8 positions agree with TRBD2. The V segment lost 0 bases and the J segment 2 bases; nucleotides outside the gene matches: 8. The germline V gene has CDR1 ENHRY and CDR2 SYGVKD. The CDR3 is made up of 17 amino acids. The CDR3 here is CAISESRTAGVQETQYF. The CDR3 nucleotides read TGTGCCATCAGTGAGTCTCGGACAGCGGGGGTACAAGAGACCCAGTACTTC.

As concerns this clonotype: The junction and the germline gene differ at one end; a read error may be behind it. This chain links TRBV7-2 with TRBJ1-3; a possible D gene is TRBD1 (5 bases). This CDR3 spans 13 amino acids. Germline values: CDR1 SGHTA, CDR2 FQGNSA. The CDR3 nucleotides are TGTGCCAGCACCTTAGACAGAGGAAACACCATATATTTT. As protein: CASTLDRGNTIYF.

This clonotype was seen a handful of times. The junction and the germline gene differ at one end; a read error may be behind it. The CDR3 nucleotides read TGCAGTGCTAGAGATTTGAGCGGGGGATACTTC. It is translated as CSARDLSGGYF. The chain employs TRBV20-1 and TRBJ2-1; 8 bases are shared with TRBD2. Germline V lookup: CDR1 DFQATT, CDR2 SNEGSKA (reference sequence). The CDR3 is 11 residues long.

This clonotype was counted only a few times. The chain uses TRBV3-1 and TRBJ2-3; possible D gene TRBD2, 7 bases. V was trimmed by 5 bases and J by 10 bases, leaving 25 bases between them. CDR3 size: 16 residues. The germline V gene has CDR1 LGHDT and CDR2 YNNKEL (reference sequence). This CDR3 reads CASSGGARDLTVAQYF. The CDR3 nucleotides read TGTGCCAGCAGCGGGGGGGCACGAGACCTAACGGTTGCGCAGTATTTT.

This clonotype showed up just a few times. J is TRBJ2-5 and V is TRBV2; tentative D call: TRBD1 (6 bases). Germline V gene sequence: CDR1 SNHLY, CDR2 FYNNEI. Trimming took off 4 bases at V and 7 bases at J, with 19 bases between the two ends. This CDR3 has 15 amino acids. CDR3 protein: CASSGKQGFRGTQYF. CDR3 coding DNA: TGTGCCAGCAGTGGCAAGCAGGGGTTTCGAGGGACCCAGTACTTC.

This clonotype has a handful of counts. This chain uses TRBV2 with TRBJ1-6, with TRBD1 as a possible D gene (5 bases). Per germline, CDR1 SNHLY and CDR2 FYNNEI. The CDR3 runs to 14 residues. Trimming removed 6 bases from V and 7 bases from J, with 13 bases in between. In DNA form, the CDR3 reads TGTGCCAGCAGCTCCGGGACGGAGAATTCACCCCTCCACTTT. This gives the protein CASSSGTENSPLHF.

The chain employs TRBV19 and TRBJ1-1; TRBD1 is a possible D gene (5 bases). The CDR3 contains 10 residues. Trimming stripped 7 bases from V and 10 bases from J, with 10 bases between. Germline-derived CDR1 and CDR2 are LNHDA and SQIVND (reference sequence). The CDR3 sequence: CASIGDLAFF. In DNA form, the CDR3 reads TGTGCCAGTATCGGGGACTTAGCTTTCTTT. Together with reference TRBV19 and TRBJ1-1, the CDR3 gives the full variable domain: DGGITQSPKYLFRKEGQNVTLSCEQNLNHDAMYWYRQDPGQGLRLIYYSQIVNDFQKGDIAEGYSVSREKKESFPLTVTSAQKNPTAFYLCASIGDLAFFGQGTRLTVV.

The chain is built from TRBV5-1 and TRBJ2-5, with a tentative D call TRBD1 (5 bases). Germline V gene sequence: CDR1 SGHRS, CDR2 YFSETQ. V was trimmed by 4 bases and J by 0 bases, leaving 16 bases between them. The CDR3 extends over 16 amino acids. CDR3 in DNA: TGCGCCAGCAGCCGTTCAGACAGCTTGTACCAAGAGACCCAGTACTTC. Protein product: CASSRSDSLYQETQYF.

This clonotype came up a few times. The rearrangement uses TRBV3-1 and TRBJ2-5, with D perhaps TRBD1 or TRBD2 (6 bases each). The end of the DNA aligns better with TRBJ2-7, so the J call may be wrong. Germline V gives CDR1 LGHDT, CDR2 YNNKEL (reference sequence). This CDR3 is 13 amino acids long. The CDR3 protein is CASRGGQSYEQYF. In nucleotides, the CDR3 is TGTGCCAGCAGGGGAGGACAGAGCTACGAGCAGTACTTC.

A few counts support this clonotype. This rearrangement joins TRBV19 to TRBJ2-1; no firm D call. Per germline, CDR1 LNHDA and CDR2 SQIVND (reference sequence). The CDR3 is 12 residues long. The germline V and J ends were trimmed by 2 bases and 4 bases, with 3 bases remaining between them. CDR3 amino acids: CASSIRYNEQFF. CDR3 sequence (DNA): TGTGCCAGTAGTATAAGATACAATGAGCAGTTCTTC.

V gene TRBV6-6 combines with J gene TRBJ1-2, with 8 bases identical to TRBD1. The junction had 6 bases not matched to a gene; V was cut back by 5 bases and J by 4 bases. This CDR3 contains 14 residues. Germline CDR1 and CDR2: MNHNY and SVGAGI (reference sequence). This CDR3 reads CASSPGQDLYGYTF. The DNA of the CDR3 is TGTGCCAGCAGTCCGGGACAGGACCTCTATGGCTACACCTTC.

This clonotype was seen more than once but under ten times. The rearrangement joins TRBV11-2 to TRBJ2-3; a possible D gene is TRBD2 (6 bases). Trimming shortened V by 5 bases and J by 1 base, and 16 bases separated the two germline ends. Germline V gene sequence: CDR1 SGHAT, CDR2 FQNNGV. This CDR3 has 16 amino acids. The chain's CDR3 is CASSPDSEGGTDTQYF. The DNA for the CDR3 is TGTGCCAGCAGCCCCGACTCGGAGGGCGGCACAGATACGCAGTATTTT.

CDR3 region: CSATDGYNSPLHF. The CDR3 bases are TGCAGTGCTACCGACGGATATAATTCACCCCTCCACTTT. The gene calls are TRBV20-1 and TRBJ1-6; D not certain. The CDR3 is made up of 13 amino acids. Trimming pared 4 bases from V and 4 bases from J, leaving 8 bases between. Per the germline V gene, CDR1 is DFQATT and CDR2 is SNEGSKA (reference sequence).

V and J are TRBV29-1 and TRBJ2-1; TRBD2 is a possible D gene (5 bases). The end of the DNA aligns better with TRBJ2-7, so the J call may be wrong. CDR1 is SQVTM, CDR2 ANQGSEA, per germline. The CDR3 totals 14 residues. CDR3 in amino acids: CSVALLRDSYEQYF. The CDR3 nucleotides are TGCAGCGTTGCTTTGCTTCGGGACTCCTACGAGCAGTACTTC.

This clonotype has just a few counts. The rearrangement links TRBV20-1 to TRBJ2-5; 9 nucleotides align to TRBD2. The DNA matches TRBJ2-7 better at its end, which makes the J call doubtful. The germline CDR1 and CDR2 sequences are DFQATT and SNEGSKA (reference sequence). The CDR3 has 14 amino acids. The CDR3 DNA follows: TGCAGTGCTAGCTCTAGCGGGGAGATCTACGAGCAGTACTTC. Translating gives CSASSSGEIYEQYF.

The chain uses TRBV29-1 and TRBJ1-5; 7 bases align to TRBD1. The CDR3 consists of 14 residues. Germline assignment: CDR1 SQVTM and CDR2 ANQGSEA. V trimming: 4 bases; J trimming: 1 base; junction bases outside the gene matches: 4. CDR3 coding DNA: TGCAGCGTTGTAGCAGGGGGAAGCAATCAGCCCCAGCATTTT. Its translation: CSVVAGGSNQPQHF.

This clonotype was seen more than once but under ten times. Germline and junction disagree at one end, which may indicate a read error. The rearrangement uses TRBV6-5 and TRBJ2-5; 7 bases fit TRBD2. This CDR3 has 15 residues. The germline CDR1 and CDR2 sequences are MNHEY and SVGAGI. Here the CDR3 DNA reads TGTGCCAGCAGTTACTCGAGGCCCGGGACTAAGGGAGAGTTCTTC. Protein sequence: CASSYSRPGTKGEFF.

This clonotype was detected only a few times. The V call is TRBV10-3, the J call TRBJ1-2, with 7 positions matching TRBD1. Germline-derived CDR1 and CDR2 are ENHRY and SYGVKD. CDR3 size: 15 residues. Unmatched junction bases numbered 10, after V lost 5 bases and J lost 4 bases. CDR3 nucleotides: TGTGCCATCAGTTTTAGTCCGGGACAGCGCTATGGCTACACCTTC. Translating it yields CAISFSPGQRYGYTF.

The chain links TRBV7-2 to TRBJ2-5, with D hard to call. The J call may be incorrect, as the DNA end agrees better with TRBJ2-7. The CDR3 runs to 16 residues. CDR1 SGHTA and CDR2 FQGNSA come from the germline V gene. The CDR3 nucleotides are TGTGCCAGCAGCTTAGTTGGTGGTCCCCCGAGCTACGAGCAGTACTTC. Translating it yields CASSLVGGPPSYEQYF.

This clonotype was observed a few times. The CDR3 ends on some other residue instead of the conserved phenylalanine or tryptophan, so this is likely a read error. The V gene is TRBV5-6, the J gene TRBJ2-3; 8 bases match TRBD1. Germline V lookup: CDR1 SGHDT, CDR2 YYEEEE. V lost 8 bases to trimming and J lost 2 bases; unmatched junction nucleotides: 10. CDR3 length: 15 residues. CDR3 in amino acids: CASSHGQGFTDTQYS. In nucleotides, the CDR3 is TGTGCCAGTAGCCACGGACAGGGCTTCACAGATACGCAGTATTCT.

V is TRBV29-1 and J is TRBJ2-7, with 8 bases matching TRBD1. The V gene's germline CDR1 is SQVTM and CDR2 ANQGSEA. CDR3 size: 13 residues. The junction had 6 bases not matched to a gene; V was cut back by 5 bases and J by 3 bases. CDR3 nucleotide sequence: TGCAGCGTTCTACAGGGGGATAGCTACGAGCAGTACTTC. Translation gives CSVLQGDSYEQYF.